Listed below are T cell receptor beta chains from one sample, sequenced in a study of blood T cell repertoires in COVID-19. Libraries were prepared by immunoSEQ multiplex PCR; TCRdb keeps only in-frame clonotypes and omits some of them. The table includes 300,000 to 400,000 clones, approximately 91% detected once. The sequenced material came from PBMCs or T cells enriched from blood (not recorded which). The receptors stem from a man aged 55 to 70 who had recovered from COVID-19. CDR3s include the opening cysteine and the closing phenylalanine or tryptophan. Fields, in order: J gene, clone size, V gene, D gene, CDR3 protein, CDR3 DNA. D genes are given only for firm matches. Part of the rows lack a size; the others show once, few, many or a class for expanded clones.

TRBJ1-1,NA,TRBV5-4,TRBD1,CASSLESGGITEAFF,TGTGCCAGCAGCTTGGAGTCAGGGGGCATCACTGAAGCTTTCTTT
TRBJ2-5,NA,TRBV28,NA,CASSFDRPKPPTQETQYF,TGTGCCAGCAGTTTCGACAGGCCGAAACCTCCGACCCAAGAGACCCAGTACTTC
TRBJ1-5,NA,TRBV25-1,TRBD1,CASSRQGASQPQHF,TGTGCCAGCAGCAGACAGGGGGCGAGTCAGCCCCAGCATTTT
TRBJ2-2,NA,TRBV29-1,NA,CSAAVIQGGGELFF,TGCAGCGCGGCCGTAATACAGGGCGGCGGGGAGCTGTTTTTT
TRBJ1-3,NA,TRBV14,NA,CASSPNRVVRGNTIYF,TGTGCCAGCAGCCCTAACAGGGTGGTTCGTGGAAACACCATATATTTT
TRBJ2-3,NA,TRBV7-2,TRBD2,CASRTSANTDTQYF,TGTGCCAGCAGGACTAGCGCTAACACAGATACGCAGTATTTT
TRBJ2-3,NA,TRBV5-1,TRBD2,CASSSGLAGPDTQYF,TGCGCCAGCAGCTCCGGACTAGCTGGTCCAGATACGCAGTATTTT
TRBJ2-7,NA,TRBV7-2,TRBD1,CASSLAGTGAPYEQYF,TGTGCCAGCAGCTTAGCTGGGACAGGGGCCCCCTACGAGCAGTACTTC
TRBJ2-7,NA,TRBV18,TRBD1,CASSPGQGAYEQYF,TGTGCCAGCTCACCAGGGCAGGGGGCATACGAGCAGTACTTC
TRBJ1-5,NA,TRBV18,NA,CASSPNGGGDQPQHF,TGTGCCAGCTCACCAAACGGCGGGGGCGATCAGCCCCAGCATTTT
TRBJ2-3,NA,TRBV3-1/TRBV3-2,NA,CASSRSGSTDTQYF,TGTGCCAGCAGCCGGAGCGGATCCACAGATACGCAGTATTTT
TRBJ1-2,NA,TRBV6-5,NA,CASSYSDANYGYTF,TGTGCCAGCAGTTACAGCGATGCTAACTATGGCTACACCTTC
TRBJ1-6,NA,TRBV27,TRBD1,CASSEQGAMGNSPLHF,TGTGCCAGCAGTGAACAGGGGGCGATGGGAAATTCACCCCTCCACTTT
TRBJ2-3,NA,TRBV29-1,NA,CSVRGDTQYF,TGCAGCGTCAGAGGAGATACGCAGTATTTT
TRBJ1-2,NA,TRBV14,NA,CASSQTGDYGYTF,TGTGCCAGCAGCCAAACAGGTGACTATGGCTACACCTTC
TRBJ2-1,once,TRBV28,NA,CASSPDSYNEQFF,TGTGCCAGCAGCCCCGACAGCTACAATGAGCAGTTCTTC